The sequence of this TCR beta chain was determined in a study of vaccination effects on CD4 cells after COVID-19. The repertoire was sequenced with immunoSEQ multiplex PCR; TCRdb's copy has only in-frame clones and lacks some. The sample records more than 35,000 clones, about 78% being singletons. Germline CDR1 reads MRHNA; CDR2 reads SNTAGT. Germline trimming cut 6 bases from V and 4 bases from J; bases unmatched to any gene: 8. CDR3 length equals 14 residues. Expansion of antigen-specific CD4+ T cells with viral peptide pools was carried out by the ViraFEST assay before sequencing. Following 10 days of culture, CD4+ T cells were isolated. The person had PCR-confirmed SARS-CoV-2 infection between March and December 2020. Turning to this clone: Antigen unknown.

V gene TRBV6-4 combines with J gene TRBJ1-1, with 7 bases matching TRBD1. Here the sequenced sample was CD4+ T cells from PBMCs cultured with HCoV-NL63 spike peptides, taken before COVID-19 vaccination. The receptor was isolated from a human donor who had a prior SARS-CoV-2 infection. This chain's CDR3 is CASRARQGGTEAFF. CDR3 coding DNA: TGTGCCAGCAGGGCTAGACAGGGAGGCACTGAAGCTTTCTTT.